Shown below are 30 T cell receptor beta chains from a single sample sequenced in a study of T cells in Graves' hyperthyroidism and ophthalmopathy. Amplification yielded TCR beta CDR3 regions, with RNA transcripts as the source. A first-round RT-PCR of the TCR CDR3 used the HTBI primer set. One entry per CDR3 protein, called by TCRdb with MiXCR from the multiplex PCR reads. The repertoire holds about 160,000 distinct CDR3 sequences, with about 9.4% as singletons. Sequences were obtained from blood. Source of these receptors: a woman between 18 and 29 years old with Graves' hyperthyroidism that later progressed to Graves' ophthalmopathy.

The V call is TRBV7-9, the J call TRBJ2-3; 13 bases agree with TRBD2. Germline V lookup: CDR1 SEHNR, CDR2 FQNEAQ (reference sequence). The CDR3 has 18 amino acids. Unmatched junction bases numbered 6, after V lost 3 bases and J lost 0 bases. CDR3 in DNA: TGTGCCAGCAGCTTGGGACTAGCGGGACCGGGCAGCACAGATACGCAGTATTTT. It yields the protein CASSLGLAGPGSTDTQYF.

This clonotype was recorded at least ten times. CDR3 coding DNA: TGCAGTGCTAGAGACCGGGACAGATCGTACGAGCAGTACTTC. As protein: CSARDRDRSYEQYF. The chain carries TRBV20-1 and TRBJ2-7, with 7 bases aligning to TRBD1. The length of the CDR3 is 14 residues. Germline loops: CDR1 DFQATT, CDR2 SNEGSKA (reference sequence). Losses at the gene ends were 0 bases for V and 4 bases for J; bases not matched to a gene: 6.

This clonotype was recorded many times. The rearrangement joins TRBV6-1 to TRBJ1-1; 8 bases are a match to TRBD1. J was trimmed by 1 base and V by 6 bases; bases with no gene match: 4. CDR3 length: 14 amino acids. Germline assignment: CDR1 MNHNS and CDR2 SASEGT. The CDR3 DNA reads TGTGCCAGCAGCAGGACAGGGACGAACACTGAAGCTTTCTTT. This sequence encodes CASSRTGTNTEAFF.

With regard to this clonotype: This could be a read error, since a much larger clone is one nucleotide away. The genes are TRBV10-3 and TRBJ1-1; the D gene is possibly TRBD1 (5 bases). Germline loops: CDR1 ENHRY, CDR2 SYGVKD. The CDR3 contains 13 residues. CDR3 sequence reads: CAIGQGINTEASF. The CDR3 DNA sequence: TGTGCCATCGGGCAGGGTATCAACACTGAAGCTTCCTTT.

The sample holds many counts of this clonotype. The rearrangement uses TRBV7-8 and TRBJ2-3; D perhaps matches TRBD2 (5 bases). Germline V gives CDR1 SGHVS, CDR2 FQNEAQ. The ends were cut back, 6 bases at V and 2 bases at J, with 18 bases in the middle. The CDR3 is 16 amino acids. The CDR3 is CASSPAWAEDTDTQYF. The CDR3 DNA sequence: TGTGCCAGCAGTCCGGCATGGGCGGAGGACACAGATACGCAGTATTTT.

This clonotype was observed at least ten times. The V and J genes are TRBV2 and TRBJ2-5, with TRBD2 identical over 7 bases. V shed 5 bases and J 1 base; nucleotides not matched to a gene: 7. This CDR3 contains 15 residues. Germline V lookup: CDR1 SNHLY, CDR2 FYNNEI. The CDR3 region is CASSRAGETQETQYF. For the CDR3, the DNA is TGTGCCAGCAGTAGGGCGGGGGAGACCCAAGAGACCCAGTACTTC. The full variable domain, with the rest looked up from reference TRBV2 and TRBJ2-5, is EPEVTQTPSHQVTQMGQEVILRCVPISNHLYFYWYRQILGQKVEFLVSFYNNEISEKSEIFDDQFSVERPDGSNFTLKIRSTKLEDSAMYFCASSRAGETQETQYFGPGTRLLVL.

The sample holds many counts of this clonotype. This chain joins TRBV28 and TRBJ1-5; a possible D gene is TRBD1 (5 bases). CDR1 and CDR2 from the germline V gene are MDHEN and SYDVKM. V was clipped by 5 bases and J by 0 bases, with 14 bases between them. The CDR3 has 16 residues. The CDR3 DNA sequence: TGTGCCAGCAGTCCGGGGACGGTCGATAGCAATCAGCCCCAGCATTTT. It is translated as CASSPGTVDSNQPQHF.

The sample holds a few counts of this clonotype. The V gene is TRBV28, the J gene TRBJ2-3; tentatively, D is TRBD2 (6 bases). Germline V gene lookup returns CDR1 MDHEN and CDR2 SYDVKM. This CDR3 region has 15 residues. V was cut by 2 bases and J by 1 base, with 10 bases left in between. The CDR3 sequence is CASSLRGGGTDTQYF. The CDR3 DNA sequence: TGTGCCAGCAGTTTACGGGGCGGGGGCACAGATACGCAGTATTTT.

Many counts were recorded for this clonotype. The rearrangement links TRBV10-2 to TRBJ1-1; D perhaps matches TRBD1 (5 bases). This CDR3 is built from 16 residues. The V gene's germline CDR1 is WSHSY and CDR2 SAAADI. Trimming took off 2 bases at V and 1 base at J, with 14 bases between the two ends. CDR3 coding DNA: TGCGCCAGCAGTGAGGGGACCGTGTTTGGGAACACTGAAGCTTTCTTT. Its protein product is CASSEGTVFGNTEAFF.

Ten or more counts support this clonotype. The chain joins TRBV9 to TRBJ2-7; tentatively, D is TRBD1 or TRBD2 (5 bases each). This CDR3 is 15 amino acids long. V was pared by 2 bases and J by 0 bases, with 12 bases between. Germline V gene lookup returns CDR1 SGDLS and CDR2 YYNGEE. DNA for the CDR3: TGTGCCAGCAGCGTCACCGCTGGGGGCTCCTACGAGCAGTACTTC. Translated, it gives CASSVTAGGSYEQYF.

This clonotype was recorded a few times. The chain uses TRBV7-6 and TRBJ2-3; D is unclear. Trimming stripped 2 bases from V and 0 bases from J, with 12 bases between. Germline V lookup: CDR1 SGHVS, CDR2 FNYEAQ. The CDR3 has 16 residues. The CDR3 region has the DNA TGTGCCAGCAGCTTATCGGTGATTTCTAGCACAGATACGCAGTATTTT. It specifies CASSLSVISSTDTQYF. Combining the CDR3 with reference TRBV7-6 and TRBJ2-3 gives the whole variable domain GAGVSQSPRYKVTKRGQDVALRCDPISGHVSLYWYRQALGQGPEFLTYFNYEAQQDKSGLPNDRFSAERPEGSISTLTIQRTEQRDSAMYRCASSLSVISSTDTQYFGPGTRLTVL.

Details on this clonotype: A much larger clone differs by one base, so this may be a read error. CDR3 bases: TGTGCCAGTAGTATCATCCGGACAATTAGCAATCAGCCCCAGCATTTT. The encoded protein is CASSIIRTISNQPQHF. The chain is built from TRBV19 and TRBJ1-5; D possibly corresponds to TRBD1 (5 bases). V lost 3 bases to trimming and J lost 0 bases, with 12 bases between them. This CDR3 is built from 16 residues. Germline-derived CDR1 and CDR2 are LNHDA and SQIVND (reference sequence).

This clonotype was found a few times. V is TRBV20-1 and J is TRBJ1-1; 8 bases map to TRBD1. V dropped 2 bases and J dropped 6; count of bases not matched to a gene: 11. This CDR3 spans 15 amino acids. Germline CDR1 reads DFQATT; CDR2 reads SNEGSKA (reference sequence). CDR3 sequence reads: CSARPLDRVVAEAFF. The CDR3 coding sequence is TGCAGTGCTAGACCCCTGGACAGGGTTGTTGCTGAAGCTTTCTTT.

The chain links TRBV30 to TRBJ1-2; D gene unclear. The germline V gene has CDR1 GTSNPN and CDR2 SVGIG (reference sequence). This CDR3 spans 12 amino acids. V lost 1 base, J lost 7 bases, and 10 bases lay in between. The CDR3 loop reads CAWSAWRSGYTF. The CDR3, as DNA: TGTGCCTGGAGTGCCTGGAGGAGTGGCTACACCTTC.

This clonotype has just a few counts. A read error may explain this, as a much larger clone is one base away. V gene TRBV11-2 combines with J gene TRBJ2-5, with D unclear. CDR1 SGHAT and CDR2 FQNNGV come from the germline V gene. CDR3 length equals 11 residues. As DNA, the CDR3 is TGTGCCAGCAGCACACAAGGGACCCAGTACTTC. It translates to CASSTQGTQYF.

This clonotype showed up just a few times. The rearrangement joins TRBV5-6 to TRBJ2-5, with 10 positions matching TRBD2. The CDR3 has 15 amino acids. The J segment lost 5 bases and the V segment lost 0 bases, leaving 4 bases of the junction unmatched. The V gene's germline CDR1 is SGHDT and CDR2 YYEEEE. CDR3 sequence: CASSLERGGLETQYF. CDR3 DNA: TGTGCCAGCAGCTTGGAGCGGGGGGGCCTGGAGACCCAGTACTTC.

The J gene is TRBJ2-4, the V gene TRBV29-1; no clear D. Germline V gene lookup returns CDR1 SQVTM and CDR2 ANQGSEA. The V end was cut by 2 bases, the J end by 5 bases, with 4 bases between. The CDR3 length is 11 residues. CDR3 amino acids: CSVERENIQYF. For the CDR3, the DNA is TGCAGCGTTGAAAGAGAAAACATTCAGTACTTC.

This clonotype was recorded many times. The chain uses TRBV3-1 and TRBJ1-4, with D uncertain. The V end lost 0 bases, the J end lost 7 bases, and 15 bases lay between the germline ends. Looked up from germline, CDR1 is LGHDT and CDR2 is YNNKEL (reference sequence). This CDR3 is 16 amino acids long. In nucleotides, the CDR3 is TGTGCCAGCAGCCAAGATCAGAGACCCAACCCTGAAAAACTGTTTTTT. Translating gives CASSQDQRPNPEKLFF.

This chain links TRBV20-1 with TRBJ2-7, with TRBD2 matching over 10 bases. The CDR3 is 17 residues long. The germline V gene encodes CDR1 DFQATT and CDR2 SNEGSKA (reference sequence). J was trimmed by 7 bases and V by 0 bases; bases with no gene match: 15. The CDR3 loop is CSAREALWEAGGGEQYF. The CDR3, as DNA: TGCAGTGCTAGAGAGGCTCTCTGGGAAGCGGGAGGGGGGGAGCAGTACTTC.

This clonotype was counted many times. The chain employs TRBV19 and TRBJ2-1, with no clear D. V lost 5 bases and J 3 bases, leaving 11 bases between the germline ends. Germline assignment: CDR1 LNHDA and CDR2 SQIVND (reference sequence). This CDR3 is built from 14 residues. CDR3 protein: CASSLNSFYNEQFF. The CDR3 DNA is TGTGCCAGTAGTTTGAATTCGTTCTACAATGAGCAGTTCTTC.

Many counts were recorded for this clonotype. This sequence joins TRBV28 and TRBJ1-1, with 12 bases aligning to TRBD1. Germline CDR1 is MDHEN and CDR2 is SYDVKM. The CDR3 contains 17 residues. Losses at the gene ends were 8 bases for V and 4 bases for J; bases not matched to a gene: 14. Written as DNA, the CDR3 is TGTGCCAGCGGAATACCGGGACAGGGGGCGCCTGGCACTGAAGCTTTCTTT. It is translated as CASGIPGQGAPGTEAFF.

This clonotype was detected many times. The J gene is TRBJ1-5, the V gene TRBV6-1; the D is unclear. Germline loops: CDR1 MNHNS, CDR2 SASEGT. The CDR3 is made up of 14 amino acids. The V gene lost 2 bases and the J gene lost 4 bases, with 9 bases spanning the gap. The CDR3: CASSESVENQPQHF. The CDR3, as DNA: TGTGCCAGCAGTGAATCTGTAGAAAATCAGCCCCAGCATTTT.

This clonotype was seen many times. CDR3 DNA sequence: TGCGCCAGCAGCTTAGGACAGGGGAGAGATACGCAGTATTTT. This encodes CASSLGQGRDTQYF. The gene calls are TRBV5-1 and TRBJ2-3; 9 nucleotides align to TRBD1. With 2 bases clipped from V and 5 bases from J, the junction kept 3 bases outside the gene matches. Per the germline V gene, CDR1 is SGHRS and CDR2 is YFSETQ. This CDR3 has 14 amino acids.

This clonotype appeared many times. The chain carries TRBV2 and TRBJ2-7; D may match TRBD1 or TRBD2 (7 bases each). The CDR3 contains 15 residues. Germline CDR1 and CDR2: SNHLY and FYNNEI. The V end lost 6 bases, the J end lost 0 bases, and 15 bases lay between the germline ends. CDR3 loop: CASRTGRGGSYEQYF. For the CDR3, the DNA is TGTGCCAGCAGGACGGGCAGGGGGGGCTCCTACGAGCAGTACTTC.

This clonotype was detected many times. The chain carries TRBV7-6 and TRBJ1-4; D may be TRBD1 (5 bases). The V and J ends lost 5 bases and 0 bases respectively, with 13 bases between them. The CDR3 is 16 amino acids. The germline gives CDR1 SGHVS, CDR2 FNYEAQ. CDR3: CASSQEGWPTNEKLFF. As DNA, the CDR3 is TGTGCCAGCAGCCAGGAGGGGTGGCCAACTAATGAAAAACTGTTTTTT.

This clonotype turned up a few times. This rearrangement joins TRBV24-1 to TRBJ1-5; TRBD1 aligns across 10 bases. J lost 5 bases, V lost 3 bases, and 3 bases had no gene match. CDR3 length equals 15 residues. Germline lookup yields CDR1 KGHDR and CDR2 SFDVKD. The CDR3 loop is CATSDPGTGDQPQHF. In DNA, the CDR3 is TGTGCCACCAGTGATCCGGGGACAGGGGATCAGCCCCAGCATTTT.

The sample holds many counts of this clonotype. The chain is built from TRBV5-6 and TRBJ1-1; D is undetermined. The CDR3 totals 14 residues. V was shortened by 2 bases and J by 2 bases, with 10 bases between the two germline ends. The germline CDR1 and CDR2 sequences are SGHDT and YYEEEE. CDR3: CASSFGVTNTEAFF. CDR3 sequence (DNA): TGTGCCAGCAGCTTTGGGGTCACCAACACTGAAGCTTTCTTT.

This clonotype has just a few counts. The chain combines TRBV15 with TRBJ2-1; TRBD2 aligns across 8 bases. V lost 9 bases and J lost 7; bases outside the gene matches: 14. CDR1 and CDR2 (germline): LNHNV, YYDKDF (reference sequence). The CDR3 is 15 residues long. DNA for the CDR3: TGTGCCACACACAAAAGCGGGAGCTCGGGGAATGAGCAGTTCTTC. Translation: CATHKSGSSGNEQFF.

This clonotype was detected ten times or more. The chain couples TRBV3-1 to TRBJ1-2, with TRBD1 matching over 11 bases. There are 15 residues in the CDR3. V lost 5 bases to trimming and J lost 7 bases; unmatched junction nucleotides: 9. Per germline, CDR1 LGHDT and CDR2 YNNKEL (reference sequence). CDR3 sequence: CASSAAGTGGSGYTF. The DNA for the CDR3 is TGTGCCAGCAGCGCCGCCGGGACAGGGGGGAGTGGCTACACCTTC.

This clonotype was seen repeatedly, ten times or more. The genes are TRBV7-3 and TRBJ2-3; D is undetermined. Trimming took 2 bases from V and 4 from J, leaving 13 bases between them. Germline CDR1 is SGHTA and CDR2 is FQGTGA. The length of the CDR3 is 15 residues. This CDR3 reads CASSLRGPSPDTQYF. The CDR3 DNA is TGTGCCAGCAGCTTACGTGGGCCGAGCCCAGATACGCAGTATTTT.